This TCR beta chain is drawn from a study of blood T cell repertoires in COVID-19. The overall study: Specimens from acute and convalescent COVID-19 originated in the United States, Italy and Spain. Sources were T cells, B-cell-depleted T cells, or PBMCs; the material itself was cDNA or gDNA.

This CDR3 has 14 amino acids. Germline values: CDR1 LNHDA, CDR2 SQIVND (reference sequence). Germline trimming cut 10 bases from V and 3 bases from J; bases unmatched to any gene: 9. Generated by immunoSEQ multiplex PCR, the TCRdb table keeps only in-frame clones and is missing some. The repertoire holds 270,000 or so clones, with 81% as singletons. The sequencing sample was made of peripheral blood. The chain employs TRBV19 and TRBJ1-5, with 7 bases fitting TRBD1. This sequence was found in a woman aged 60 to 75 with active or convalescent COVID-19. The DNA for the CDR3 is TGTGCCACCTCGTGGCAGGGGGACAATCAGCCCCAGCATTTT. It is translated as CATSWQGDNQPQHF.